These 25 T cell receptor beta chains share one sample of origin, sequenced in a study of control samples from healthy donors and cancer patients. Measured with immunoSEQ multiplex PCR; TCRdb has only the in-frame clones, and not every one. Its table records roughly 200,000 clones. The sample taken for sequencing was blood. These receptors were obtained from a woman aged 25 to 45 in good health.

In the case of this clone: The same CDR3 arises from other DNA sequences in this sample as well. The V gene is TRBV2, the J gene TRBJ1-4, with 7 bases identical to TRBD1. CDR1 is SNHLY, CDR2 FYNNEI, per germline. This CDR3 is 22 amino acids long. After removal of 2 bases from V and 1 base from J, the junction contained 22 bases not matched to a gene. The CDR3 is CASSERGRGRGFFGGTNEKLFF. CDR3 nucleotide sequence: TGTGCCAGCAGTGAAAGGGGGCGTGGCAGGGGGTTTTTCGGAGGAACTAATGAAAAACTGTTTTTT.

The rearrangement joins TRBV24-1 to TRBJ2-5, with 7 positions matching TRBD2. CDR3 size: 14 residues. In germline, CDR1 is KGHDR, CDR2 SFDVKD. The V gene end was trimmed by 5 bases and the J gene end by 2 bases; junction bases not matched to a gene: 4. The CDR3 nucleotides read TGTGCCACCAGTGTAGGCGGGGGACAAGAGACCCAGTACTTC. This codes for CATSVGGGQETQYF.

The rearrangement links TRBV9 to TRBJ1-2, with D hard to call. The V and J ends lost 7 bases and 2 bases respectively, with 18 bases between them. Per germline, CDR1 SGDLS and CDR2 YYNGEE. This CDR3 has 15 residues. CDR3 nucleotide sequence: TGTGCCAGCGCCATTGGGCGGGTATCGAACTATGGCTACACCTTC. Its protein is CASAIGRVSNYGYTF.

V usage is TRBV2 and J usage is TRBJ1-1, with 8 bases lining up with TRBD1. The CDR3 runs to 15 residues. Germline CDR1 and CDR2: SNHLY and FYNNEI. The junction had 10 bases not matched to a gene; V was cut back by 10 bases and J by 0 bases. Here the CDR3 reads CATTGGRVMNTEAFF. The DNA for the CDR3 is TGTGCCACAACAGGGGGTCGGGTAATGAACACTGAAGCTTTCTTT.

The gene calls are TRBV6-5 and TRBJ2-3; D unclear. The CDR3 sequence is 13 residues long. Germline V lookup: CDR1 MNHEY, CDR2 SVGAGI. Trimming stripped 7 bases from V and 2 bases from J, with 10 bases between. This chain's CDR3 is CASKKTYTDTQYF. DNA of the CDR3: TGTGCCAGCAAGAAGACCTACACAGATACGCAGTATTTT.

The chain is built from TRBV18 and TRBJ1-4, with TRBD1 as a possible D gene (5 bases). Trimming shortened V by 3 bases and J by 6 bases, and 14 bases separated the two germline ends. The CDR3 sequence is 15 residues long. In germline, CDR1 is KGHSH, CDR2 LQKENI. CDR3 loop: CASSPIPGPDEKLFF. Written as DNA, the CDR3 is TGTGCCAGCTCACCGATCCCGGGGCCCGATGAAAAACTGTTTTTT.

The genes are TRBV10-3 and TRBJ1-1; D gene uncertain. From germline, CDR1 is ENHRY and CDR2 SYGVKD. The CDR3 totals 13 residues. V was clipped by 5 bases and J by 3 bases, with 10 bases between them. The CDR3 DNA follows: TGTGCCATCAGTCGAACCTTGGACACTGAAGCTTTCTTT. Translation gives CAISRTLDTEAFF.

This rearrangement joins TRBV10-2 to TRBJ1-3; a weak D match, TRBD1 (5 bases). Germline assignment: CDR1 WSHSY and CDR2 SAAADI. This CDR3 contains 17 residues. V lost 4 bases and J 2 bases, leaving 18 bases between the germline ends. The CDR3 reads CASSGDRIFSPGNTIYF. In DNA, the CDR3 is TGCGCCAGCAGTGGCGACAGAATATTCAGCCCTGGAAACACCATATATTTT.

This rearrangement joins TRBV5-5 to TRBJ1-1; a possible D gene is TRBD1 (5 bases). The germline V and J ends were trimmed by 3 bases and 2 bases, with 11 bases remaining between them. CDR1 is SGHKS and CDR2 is YYEKEE in the germline V gene (reference sequence). This CDR3 contains 14 residues. The CDR3 loop is CASSWGGENTEAFF. The CDR3 DNA is TGTGCCAGCAGCTGGGGCGGGGAAAACACTGAAGCTTTCTTT.

The chain combines TRBV6-2 or TRBV6-3 with TRBJ1-5, with D hard to call. CDR1 is MNHEY and CDR2 is SVGEGT in the germline V gene. This CDR3 is built from 14 residues. V was shortened by 2 bases and J by 3 bases, with 8 bases between the two germline ends. The CDR3 sequence is CASSYESVNQPQHF. The CDR3 bases are TGTGCCAGCAGTTACGAGTCGGTCAATCAGCCCCAGCATTTT.

V gene TRBV5-1 combines with J gene TRBJ2-7; D gene uncertain. Germline CDR1 and CDR2: SGHRS and YFSETQ. The ends were cut back, 4 bases at V and 3 bases at J, with 5 bases in the middle. CDR3 length: 11 amino acids. CDR3 loop: CASSGDYEQYF. For the CDR3, the DNA is TGCGCCAGCAGCGGGGACTACGAGCAGTACTTC.

The chain joins TRBV11-2 to TRBJ2-7; a weak D match, TRBD1 (5 bases). The CDR3 has 14 residues. The germline V gene encodes CDR1 SGHAT and CDR2 FQNNGV. V lost 1 base and J lost 1, with 8 bases in between. CDR3 sequence: CASSLARESYEQYF. In DNA, the CDR3 is TGTGCCAGCAGCTTAGCCAGGGAATCCTACGAGCAGTACTTC.

V gene TRBV5-6 combines with J gene TRBJ1-6; no clear D gene. The CDR3 spans 16 residues. Germline lookup yields CDR1 SGHDT and CDR2 YYEEEE. V lost 0 bases, J lost 6 bases, and 13 bases lay in between. CDR3 sequence reads: CASSLGSVGGNSPLHF. The CDR3, as DNA: TGTGCCAGCAGCTTGGGATCGGTGGGTGGTAATTCACCCCTCCACTTT.

The CDR3 DNA sequence: TGTGCCACCTTCACCGGGGAGCTGTTTTTT. This sequence encodes CATFTGELFF. This chain uses TRBV6-6 with TRBJ2-2; D gene uncertain. CDR1 and CDR2 from the germline V gene are MNHNY and SVGAGI (reference sequence). The germline V and J ends were trimmed by 10 bases and 4 bases, with 4 bases remaining between them. CDR3 length: 10 residues.

The rearrangement uses TRBV5-5 and TRBJ1-1; D is ambiguous. CDR3 length equals 15 residues. Germline assignment: CDR1 SGHKS and CDR2 YYEKEE (reference sequence). Trimming cost V 4 bases and J 4 bases, with 17 bases left between them. The CDR3 protein is CASSLSKGPSTEAFF. Here the CDR3 DNA reads TGTGCCAGCAGCCTCTCAAAAGGGCCTAGCACTGAAGCTTTCTTT.

V is TRBV5-1 and J is TRBJ1-1, with D possibly TRBD1 on 5 matching bases. Germline V CDR1 and CDR2: SGHRS, YFSETQ. The CDR3 runs 16 residues. The V end lost 2 bases, the J end lost 5 bases, and 19 bases lay between the germline ends. Here the CDR3 reads CASSFRPGGGGTEAFF. The DNA of the CDR3 is TGCGCCAGCAGCTTTCGCCCGGGTGGCGGGGGGACTGAAGCTTTCTTT.

The chain couples TRBV28 to TRBJ1-2; 10 nucleotides agree with TRBD1. CDR3 length: 14 amino acids. Germline values: CDR1 MDHEN, CDR2 SYDVKM. Trimming at V came to 8 bases and at J to 2 bases, leaving 5 bases not matched to a gene. The CDR3 bases are TGTGCCAGCGTTTCGGGACAGGGGAACTATGGCTACACCTTC. It is translated as CASVSGQGNYGYTF.

The chain is built from TRBV12-3 or TRBV12-4 and TRBJ1-2, with 7 bases fitting TRBD1. CDR3 length equals 13 residues. V dropped 5 bases and J dropped 4; count of bases not matched to a gene: 4. The CDR3: CASSGGTAYGYTF. Written as DNA, the CDR3 is TGTGCCAGCAGTGGAGGGACAGCCTATGGCTACACCTTC.

This chain connects TRBV6-5 to TRBJ1-2, with TRBD1 matching over 7 bases. Losses at the gene ends were 2 bases for V and 5 bases for J; bases not matched to a gene: 8. CDR1 is MNHEY, CDR2 SVGAGI, per germline. The CDR3 has 15 amino acids. CDR3 nucleotides: TGTGCCAGCAGTTACGACAGGGCGCTTTCTTATGGCTACACCTTC. Its protein is CASSYDRALSYGYTF.

The rearrangement links TRBV6-2 or TRBV6-3 to TRBJ1-2; D not certain. Trimming shortened V by 5 bases and J by 7 bases, and 8 bases separated the two germline ends. The CDR3 loop spans 11 amino acids. Per germline, CDR1 MNHEY and CDR2 SVGEGT. DNA of the CDR3: TGTGCCAGCAGTCAGGTCCTTGGCTACACCTTC. Protein: CASSQVLGYTF.

This chain's CDR3 is CASSLAGESGYTF. The CDR3, as DNA: TGCGCCAGCAGCTTGGCCGGGGAGAGTGGCTACACCTTC. The chain carries TRBV5-1 and TRBJ1-2; D gene unclear. The V gene lost 0 bases and the J gene lost 7 bases, with 10 bases spanning the gap. The CDR3 is 13 amino acids. Germline V CDR1 and CDR2: SGHRS, YFSETQ.

V usage is TRBV18 and J usage is TRBJ2-1; possibly TRBD1 for D (6 bases). V shed 6 bases and J shed 6 bases, with 21 bases lying between them. The length of the CDR3 is 16 residues. Germline CDR1 is KGHSH and CDR2 is LQKENI. The CDR3 protein is CASSSPGQPSGNEQFF. DNA of the CDR3: TGTGCCAGCTCGTCCCCCGGACAGCCGTCGGGCAATGAGCAGTTCTTC.

V is TRBV6-5 and J is TRBJ2-7; D remains unclear. Germline lookup yields CDR1 MNHEY and CDR2 SVGAGI. CDR3 length: 15 residues. Trimming left V 0 bases short and J 2 bases short, with 11 bases between. The CDR3 is CASSYSKTEAYEQYF. DNA of the CDR3: TGTGCCAGCAGTTACTCGAAAACGGAAGCCTACGAGCAGTACTTC.

The chain couples TRBV28 to TRBJ1-2, with 7 bases fitting TRBD1. The CDR3 consists of 15 residues. Germline CDR1 and CDR2: MDHEN and SYDVKM. After removal of 5 bases from V and 7 bases from J, the junction contained 13 bases not matched to a gene. CDR3 residues: CASSPSDRVGSGYTF. The CDR3 DNA sequence: TGTGCCAGCAGTCCAAGCGACAGGGTAGGGAGTGGCTACACCTTC.

This chain uses TRBV6-5 with TRBJ1-2; 7 bases align to TRBD1. This CDR3 contains 15 residues. Germline CDR1 is MNHEY and CDR2 is SVGAGI. V shed 5 bases and J 4 bases; nucleotides not matched to a gene: 10. The CDR3 DNA follows: TGTGCCAGCAGTAACACCAGGACAGGCCTCTATGGCTACACCTTC. It yields the protein CASSNTRTGLYGYTF.